The 27 T cell receptor beta chains below all came from one sample that was sequenced in a study of CD8+ T cells in alopecia areata. RNA, once extracted, was reverse transcribed into cDNA for use as the sequencing template. Clones were sequenced by immunoSEQ multiplex PCR, and TCRdb holds only the in-frame ones, with some missing. The sample lists approximately 150,000 clones; just over 65% were seen once. Sequencing used CD8+ T cells sorted from blood, obtained at week 0. The source of these receptors is a human donor with alopecia areata.

The chain recombines TRBV5-6 with TRBJ1-2; tentatively, D is TRBD1 (6 bases). The germline V gene has CDR1 SGHDT and CDR2 YYEEEE. The CDR3 has 14 residues. V dropped 3 bases and J dropped 0 bases, with 9 bases sitting between them. The CDR3 protein is CASSYGTTNYGYTF. CDR3 DNA: TGTGCCAGCAGCTACGGGACAACTAACTATGGCTACACCTTC.

This clone was recorded a few times. The genes are TRBV9 and TRBJ1-1, with a possible D match to TRBD1 (5 bases). CDR1 is SGDLS, CDR2 YYNGEE, per germline. This CDR3 has 11 amino acids. Between the trimmed V and J ends, which lost 4 bases and 11 bases, there was a span of 12 bases. The CDR3 spells CASSPGGKAFF. The CDR3 DNA reads TGTGCCAGCAGCCCGGGGGGTAAGGCTTTCTTT. Complete variable domain (other parts from reference TRBV9 and TRBJ1-1): DSGVTQTPKHLITATGQRVTLRCSPRSGDLSVYWYQQSLDQGLQFLIQYYNGEERAKGNILERFSAQQFPDLHSELNLSSLELGDSALYFCASSPGGKAFFGQGTRLTVV.

The V call is TRBV29-1, the J call TRBJ2-7, with unresolved D. From germline, CDR1 is SQVTM and CDR2 ANQGSEA. Trimming took off 7 bases at V and 3 bases at J, with 7 bases between the two ends. The CDR3 covers 10 residues. In DNA, the CDR3 is TGCAGCGCCTGGGACTACGAGCAGTACTTC. It specifies CSAWDYEQYF.

The V call is TRBV12-5, the J call TRBJ1-5; D call uncertain. There are 11 residues in the CDR3. The germline CDR1 and CDR2 sequences are LGHNT and FRNRAP. V gave up 6 bases and J gave up 5 bases, with 5 bases separating them. CDR3 bases: TGTGCTAGTGGCTCACATCAGCCCCAGCATTTT. This translates into CASGSHQPQHF.

The chain couples TRBV2 to TRBJ2-1; TRBD1 is a possible D gene (6 bases). Trimming left V 6 bases short and J 10 bases short, with 10 bases between. The CDR3 totals 11 residues. Germline values: CDR1 SNHLY, CDR2 FYNNEI. The CDR3, as DNA: TGTGCCAGCAGACCCAGGGGCGAGCAGTTCTTC. Amino acid sequence: CASRPRGEQFF. Together with reference TRBV2 and TRBJ2-1, the CDR3 gives the full variable domain: EPEVTQTPSHQVTQMGQEVILRCVPISNHLYFYWYRQILGQKVEFLVSFYNNEISEKSEIFDDQFSVERPDGSNFTLKIRSTKLEDSAMYFCASRPRGEQFFGPGTRLTVL.

This chain links TRBV6-5 with TRBJ1-2, with D maybe TRBD1 (6 bases). CDR1 is MNHEY, CDR2 SVGAGI, per germline. Trimming removed 8 bases at V and 7 bases at J, with 14 bases between. This CDR3 has 12 residues. The CDR3: CASSAGGGGYTF. In nucleotides, the CDR3 is TGTGCCAGCTCCGCCGGGGGCGGTGGCTACACCTTC.

To note about this clone: This same CDR3 is encoded by further DNA sequences in the sample. The chain has TRBV29-1 and TRBJ2-7; the match to TRBD1 covers 7 bases. CDR1 and CDR2 (germline): SQVTM, ANQGSEA. The CDR3 spans 13 residues. With V trimmed by 6 bases and J by 0 bases, 5 bases remained unmatched. CDR3 protein: CSVRTGSSYEQYF. In DNA form, the CDR3 reads TGCAGCGTACGGACAGGTAGCTCCTACGAGCAGTACTTC.

This chain connects TRBV30 to TRBJ2-4; 9 nucleotides align to TRBD1. The V gene's germline CDR1 is GTSNPN and CDR2 SVGIG (reference sequence). V was pared by 5 bases and J by 1 base, with 6 bases of the junction left unmatched. The CDR3 sequence is 15 residues long. Here the CDR3 DNA reads TGTGCCTGGGGACAGGGGAGATTGGCCAAAAACATTCAGTACTTC. This translates into CAWGQGRLAKNIQYF.

The rearrangement uses TRBV6-5 and TRBJ1-4, with D maybe TRBD1 (6 bases). V was trimmed by 0 bases and J by 6 bases, leaving 11 bases between them. This CDR3 has 15 amino acids. Germline V gene data show CDR1 as MNHEY and CDR2 as SVGAGI. For the CDR3, the DNA is TGTGCCAGCAGTTACTCGTTCGGGGGCCATGAAAAACTGTTTTTT. It translates to CASSYSFGGHEKLFF.

The CDR3 sequence is CASSYALSLGTEAFF. The CDR3 region has the DNA TGTGCCAGCAGTTACGCCCTTTCCCTCGGGACTGAAGCTTTCTTT. The chain combines TRBV6-5 with TRBJ1-1, with no clear D. V lost 2 bases and J lost 5, with 15 bases in between. CDR1 is MNHEY and CDR2 is SVGAGI in the germline V gene. The CDR3 covers 15 residues.

The table lists this clone with a few counts. V usage is TRBV5-1 and J usage is TRBJ2-3, with 9 bases identical to TRBD1. V lost 3 bases, J lost 12 bases, and 2 bases stayed unmatched. The germline V gene encodes CDR1 SGHRS and CDR2 YFSETQ. This CDR3 has 11 residues. The CDR3 bases are TGCGCCAGCAGCTGGACAGGGGAACAGTATTTT. This gives the protein CASSWTGEQYF.

The gene calls are TRBV4-1 and TRBJ2-5, with D maybe TRBD1 (5 bases). The germline gives CDR1 MGHRA, CDR2 YSYEKL. CDR3 length: 13 residues. V lost 6 bases and J 5 bases, leaving 13 bases between the germline ends. CDR3 sequence: CASRNPGWETQYF. CDR3 bases: TGCGCCAGCAGGAATCCAGGGTGGGAGACCCAGTACTTC.

The chain has TRBV13 and TRBJ1-2; tentative D call: TRBD1 (5 bases). The V end was cut by 4 bases, the J end by 2 bases, with 8 bases between. CDR1 is PRHDT, CDR2 FYEKMQ, per germline (reference sequence). This CDR3 is built from 13 residues. CDR3 sequence: CASSSEGNYGYTF. CDR3 DNA sequence: TGTGCCAGCAGCTCGGAGGGGAACTATGGCTACACCTTC. The full variable domain, in which reference TRBV13 and TRBJ1-2 provide the parts outside the CDR3, is AAGVIQSPRHLIKEKRETATLKCYPIPRHDTVYWYQQGPGQDPQFLISFYEKMQSDKGSIPDRFSAQQFSDYHSELNMSSLELGDSALYFCASSSEGNYGYTFGSGTRLTVV.

The chain is built from TRBV7-9 and TRBJ2-1, with a possible D match to TRBD2 (5 bases). The CDR3 sequence is 14 residues long. Germline V gene sequence: CDR1 SEHNR, CDR2 FQNEAQ (reference sequence). Between the trimmed V and J ends, which lost 3 bases and 9 bases, there was a span of 15 bases. The CDR3 reads CASSLRIGEGEQFF. The CDR3 nucleotides are TGTGCCAGCAGCTTGCGGATCGGTGAGGGTGAGCAGTTCTTC.

The CDR3 sequence is CAISESGSSYEQYF. CDR3 DNA: TGTGCCATCAGTGAGTCAGGGAGTTCCTACGAGCAGTACTTC. The chain recombines TRBV10-3 with TRBJ2-7; the D gene is possibly TRBD2 (5 bases). The CDR3 spans 14 residues. Germline-derived CDR1 and CDR2 are ENHRY and SYGVKD. V was shortened by 0 bases and J by 1 base, with 7 bases between the two germline ends.

The chain carries TRBV29-1 and TRBJ1-1, with 7 bases lining up with TRBD1. The CDR3 spans 13 residues. The V and J ends lost 5 bases and 1 base, in that order; junction bases with no gene match: 4. Germline lookup yields CDR1 SQVTM and CDR2 ANQGSEA. As DNA, the CDR3 is TGCAGCGTTTACAGGGGAGCGAACACTGAAGCTTTCTTT. Its translation: CSVYRGANTEAFF. Combining the CDR3 with reference TRBV29-1 and TRBJ1-1 gives the whole variable domain SAVISQKPSRDICQRGTSLTIQCQVDSQVTMMFWYRQQPGQSLTLIATANQGSEATYESGFVIDKFPISRPNLTFSTLTVSNMSPEDSSIYLCSVYRGANTEAFFGQGTRLTVV.

The chain carries TRBV5-1 and TRBJ2-1, with no clear D. The CDR3 has 13 amino acids. The germline V and J ends were trimmed by 4 bases and 5 bases, with 10 bases remaining between them. CDR1 and CDR2 from the germline V gene are SGHRS and YFSETQ. This chain's CDR3 is CASSGLRNNEQFF. CDR3 bases: TGCGCCAGCAGCGGGCTCAGAAACAATGAGCAGTTCTTC. Variable domain in full (rest from reference TRBV5-1 and TRBJ2-1): KAGVTQTPRYLIKTRGQQVTLSCSPISGHRSVSWYQQTPGQGLQFLFEYFSETQRNKGNFPGRFSGRQFSNSRSEMNVSTLELGDSALYLCASSGLRNNEQFFGPGTRLTVL.

The J gene is TRBJ2-3, the V gene TRBV12-5; no reliable D call. Germline CDR1 LGHNT, CDR2 FRNRAP. CDR3 length equals 14 residues. Trimming removed 2 bases from V and 2 bases from J, with 8 bases in between. The CDR3 loop is CASGLYGLTDTQYF. CDR3 DNA: TGTGCTAGTGGTTTGTACGGCCTCACAGATACGCAGTATTTT.

This chain joins TRBV6-1 and TRBJ2-5; D uncertain. Trimming took off 3 bases at V and 5 bases at J, with 10 bases between the two ends. The CDR3 consists of 13 residues. CDR1 is MNHNS, CDR2 SASEGT, per germline. For the CDR3, the DNA is TGTGCCAGCAGTGATCACCCCAGGGAGACCCAGTACTTC. Encoded protein: CASSDHPRETQYF.

There are a few counts of this clone. The rearrangement joins TRBV29-1 to TRBJ2-7; D is unclear. The germline V gene encodes CDR1 SQVTM and CDR2 ANQGSEA. The germline V and J ends were trimmed by 3 bases and 0 bases, with 9 bases remaining between them. The CDR3 is 13 amino acids. The CDR3 DNA sequence: TGCAGCGTTGAGCCAGAGGACTCCTACGAGCAGTACTTC. This encodes CSVEPEDSYEQYF.

A word on this clone: The sample has other DNA sequences that encode this CDR3 too. V gene TRBV11-2 combines with J gene TRBJ2-3, with D unresolved. CDR3 length: 12 residues. CDR1 is SGHAT, CDR2 FQNNGV, per germline. Trimming removed 3 bases at V and 3 bases at J, with 4 bases between. The DNA of the CDR3 is TGTGCCAGCAGCTTTGGTACAGATACGCAGTATTTT. Protein product: CASSFGTDTQYF.

The CDR3 DNA sequence: TGCGCCAGCAGCTGGGACAGCTCCTACGAGCAGTACTTC. This gives the protein CASSWDSSYEQYF. The V gene is TRBV5-1, the J gene TRBJ2-7; 7 bases map to TRBD1. CDR1 is SGHRS, CDR2 YFSETQ, per germline. The V segment lost 3 bases and the J segment 0 bases; nucleotides outside the gene matches: 0. The CDR3 covers 13 residues.

The chain couples TRBV7-9 to TRBJ2-7, with 7 bases that match TRBD1. CDR1 is SEHNR and CDR2 is FQNEAQ in the germline V gene (reference sequence). Trimming cost V 5 bases and J 1 base; bases outside gene matches: 14. The CDR3 is 17 residues long. CDR3 loop: CASSPASTGSRSYEQYF. The CDR3, as DNA: TGTGCCAGCAGCCCTGCTTCGACAGGGAGCCGATCCTACGAGCAGTACTTC.

V and J are TRBV13 and TRBJ2-7; perhaps TRBD1 as D (6 bases). Trimming took off 5 bases at V and 3 bases at J, with 14 bases between the two ends. The CDR3 runs 14 residues. CDR1 PRHDT and CDR2 FYEKMQ come from the germline V gene (reference sequence). CDR3 protein: CASSVQGRLYEQYF. Written as DNA, the CDR3 is TGTGCCAGCAGCGTGCAGGGGCGCCTCTACGAGCAGTACTTC.

The chain employs TRBV7-3 and TRBJ1-5; TRBD1 might be the D (6 bases). This CDR3 contains 13 residues. V was cut by 3 bases and J by 4 bases, with 7 bases left in between. Germline V gene lookup returns CDR1 SGHTA and CDR2 FQGTGA. CDR3 sequence reads: CASSFGQNQPQHF. CDR3 sequence (DNA): TGTGCCAGCAGCTTTGGACAGAATCAGCCCCAGCATTTT.

This clone was counted a single time. J is TRBJ2-3 and V is TRBV19; 8 positions match TRBD2. CDR3 size: 15 residues. V was clipped by 6 bases and J by 3 bases; unmatched bases: 8. CDR1 LNHDA and CDR2 SQIVND come from the germline V gene (reference sequence). The CDR3 DNA follows: TGTGCCAGTAGCACGACTAGCGAGGTAACAGATACGCAGTATTTT. The encoded protein is CASSTTSEVTDTQYF.

This clone was counted a few times. This sequence joins TRBV19 and TRBJ1-4, with D hard to call. Germline V lookup: CDR1 LNHDA, CDR2 SQIVND (reference sequence). The CDR3 is made up of 13 amino acids. Trimming took off 8 bases at V and 1 base at J, with 8 bases between the two ends. The CDR3 spells CASREGTNEKLFF. Here the CDR3 DNA reads TGTGCCAGTCGCGAGGGAACTAATGAAAAACTGTTTTTT.